Presented here are 22 T cell receptor beta chains from one specimen sequenced in a study of blood T cells in healthy people across ages. The use of a sample-barcoded 5' primer and a J-beta primer mix characterized a second PCR of roughly 6 to 12 cycles. Via MiXCR, TCRdb re-called the 5' RACE reads, giving one row per CDR3 protein. The data contain hundreds of thousands of distinct CDR3 sequences, more than 40% of them singletons. The sample was blood. Source of these receptors: a man aged 55 to 70 in good health.

The chain is built from TRBV7-9 and TRBJ1-1, with D unclear. CDR1 is SEHNR, CDR2 FQNEAQ, per germline (reference sequence). Trimming removed 5 bases from V and 0 bases from J, with 10 bases in between. The CDR3 totals 14 residues. The CDR3 DNA is TGTGCCAGCAGCCCACGAGGGATGAACACTGAAGCTTTCTTT. It codes for CASSPRGMNTEAFF.

The V gene is TRBV12-3 or TRBV12-4, the J gene TRBJ1-2, with D hard to call. V was clipped by 5 bases and J by 4 bases, with 11 bases between them. The CDR3 spans 13 residues. CDR3 protein: CASSPDSLYGYTF. The CDR3 DNA sequence: TGTGCCAGCAGTCCGGACTCTCTCTATGGCTACACCTTC.

This sequence joins TRBV12-3 or TRBV12-4 and TRBJ2-1; 7 bases fit TRBD2. V trimming: 8 bases; J trimming: 2 bases; junction bases outside the gene matches: 12. The CDR3 covers 16 residues. This CDR3 is CASGSSGGGTYNEQFF. DNA for the CDR3: TGTGCCAGCGGTTCTTCGGGAGGAGGGACCTACAATGAGCAGTTCTTC.

The CDR3 bases are TGTGCCAGCGCGGACAGATACACAGATACGCAGTATTTT. Its protein product is CASADRYTDTQYF. This chain links TRBV6-5 with TRBJ2-3; TRBD1 is a possible D gene (6 bases). Germline assignment: CDR1 MNHEY and CDR2 SVGAGI. The CDR3 extends over 13 amino acids. The V end was cut by 8 bases, the J end by 2 bases, with 11 bases between.

This clonotype is a singleton in its sample. One base away lies a much larger clone, so this may be a sequencing read error. This chain connects TRBV5-1 to TRBJ2-1, with 7 bases matching TRBD1. The CDR3 runs 15 residues. J gave up 3 bases and V 4 bases, and 7 bases lay outside the gene matches. Germline CDR1 and CDR2: SGHRS and YFSETQ. The CDR3 is CASSVDTGDYNEQFF. The CDR3, as DNA: TGCGCCAGCAGCGTGGATACAGGGGACTACAATGAGCAGTTCTTC.

The chain carries TRBV5-1 and TRBJ1-4; 7 nucleotides match TRBD1. Germline assignment: CDR1 SGHRS and CDR2 YFSETQ. The J segment lost 7 bases and the V segment lost 5 bases, leaving 11 bases of the junction unmatched. The CDR3 spans 15 residues. DNA of the CDR3: TGCGCCAGCAGATCACGACAGGGAGGAGTTGAAAAACTGTTTTTT. Residues: CASRSRQGGVEKLFF.

This chain joins TRBV6-6 and TRBJ1-5; no firm D call. Germline assignment: CDR1 MNHNY and CDR2 SVGAGI (reference sequence). This CDR3 has 13 amino acids. Trimming left V 6 bases short and J 2 bases short, with 8 bases between. The CDR3 bases are TGTGCCAGCAGCCGTAATGGCAATCAGCCCCAGCATTTT. It encodes CASSRNGNQPQHF.

The V gene is TRBV24-1, the J gene TRBJ1-1, with a possible D match to TRBD1 (6 bases). Trimming shortened V by 7 bases and J by 5 bases, and 10 bases separated the two germline ends. Germline CDR1 is KGHDR and CDR2 is SFDVKD. The CDR3 covers 12 residues. The DNA for the CDR3 is TGTGCCACCAGAGGAGGGGGAACTGAAGCTTTCTTT. Translated, it gives CATRGGGTEAFF.

This clonotype was seen more than once but under ten times. The chain couples TRBV15 to TRBJ2-6; D uncertain. The V and J ends lost 8 bases and 0 bases respectively, with 14 bases between them. The CDR3 runs to 16 residues. Germline V CDR1 and CDR2: LNHNV, YYDKDF (reference sequence). CDR3: CATGRPASSGANVLTF. The DNA for the CDR3 is TGTGCCACCGGTCGACCGGCGAGCTCTGGGGCCAACGTCCTGACTTTC.

This clonotype was counted a few times. The V gene is TRBV7-8, the J gene TRBJ2-7; 9 bases match TRBD1. Germline CDR1 SGHVS, CDR2 FQNEAQ. V lost 1 base, J lost 6 bases, and 10 bases stayed unmatched. The CDR3 is 16 residues long. CDR3 coding DNA: TGTGCCAGCAGCTTAGTTACCCGGGACAGGGTCTCCGAGCAGTACTTC. Its protein is CASSLVTRDRVSEQYF.

The chain is built from TRBV20-1 and TRBJ2-7; no firm D call. Trimming shortened V by 1 base and J by 3 bases, and 10 bases separated the two germline ends. Germline CDR1 and CDR2: DFQATT and SNEGSKA (reference sequence). The CDR3 is 13 amino acids. CDR3 in DNA: TGCAGTGCTAGAGCGGGCGAACACTACGAGCAGTACTTC. Protein sequence: CSARAGEHYEQYF.

The chain is built from TRBV18 and TRBJ2-5; D may be TRBD1 or TRBD2 (5 bases each). The CDR3 totals 13 residues. Trimming stripped 7 bases from V and 4 bases from J, with 13 bases between. Germline V gene lookup returns CDR1 KGHSH and CDR2 LQKENI. The CDR3 region has the DNA TGTGCCAGCTTTTCGGGGCTAGCAGAGACCCAGTACTTC. It codes for CASFSGLAETQYF.

This clonotype was seen only a few times. The rearrangement links TRBV5-5 to TRBJ2-6; D unclear. Germline values: CDR1 SGHKS, CDR2 YYEKEE (reference sequence). V was cut by 1 base and J by 0 bases, with 5 bases left in between. The CDR3 runs 15 residues. CDR3: CASSLTDSGANVLTF. The CDR3 DNA follows: TGTGCCAGCAGCTTGACAGACTCTGGGGCCAACGTCCTGACTTTC. Full variable domain (remainder filled in from reference TRBV5-5 and TRBJ2-6): DAGVTQSPTHLIKTRGQQVTLRCSPISGHKSVSWYQQVLGQGPQFIFQYYEKEERGRGNFPDRFSARQFPNYSSELNVNALLLGDSALYLCASSLTDSGANVLTFGAGSRLTVL.

This clonotype was seen more than once but under ten times. A junction end diverges from the germline sequence, so it may reflect a read error. The rearrangement uses TRBV20-1 and TRBJ2-7, with unresolved D. Germline V gene sequence: CDR1 DFQATT, CDR2 SNEGSKA (reference sequence). The length of the CDR3 is 12 residues. Here the CDR3 reads CSARGTSYEQYF. The CDR3 nucleotides read TGCAGTGCCAGAGGTACATCCTACGAGCAGTACTTC.

This clonotype showed up just a few times. The chain couples TRBV12-3 or TRBV12-4 to TRBJ1-5; TRBD1 might be the D (5 bases). CDR3 size: 12 residues. V was shortened by 5 bases and J by 10 bases, with 12 bases between the two germline ends. CDR3: CASSPGHLPQHF. CDR3 nucleotide sequence: TGTGCCAGCAGTCCCGGACACTTACCCCAGCATTTT.

A note on this clonotype: This may arise from a read error, as a much more abundant clone is one base away. DNA for the CDR3: TGTGCCAGCAGACCGGGACTAGGGCTGGGAGGGTCCTACAATGAGCAGTACTTC. It specifies CASRPGLGLGGSYNEQYF. The rearrangement joins TRBV7-2 to TRBJ2-7; 8 bases are a match to TRBD2. The V segment lost 6 bases and the J segment 7 bases; nucleotides outside the gene matches: 23. CDR1 is SGHTA, CDR2 FQGNSA, per germline. The CDR3 extends over 18 amino acids.

The chain combines TRBV20-1 with TRBJ1-2, with D unresolved. Germline CDR1 is DFQATT and CDR2 is SNEGSKA (reference sequence). Trimming took off 5 bases at V and 0 bases at J, with 13 bases between the two ends. The CDR3 totals 14 residues. CDR3 coding DNA: TGCAGTGCTCCTGACATTTACCCTAACTATGGCTACACCTTC. Amino acids: CSAPDIYPNYGYTF.

The gene calls are TRBV12-3 or TRBV12-4 and TRBJ2-3; D not resolved. V was pared by 5 bases and J by 5 bases, with 11 bases between. There are 13 residues in the CDR3. In nucleotides, the CDR3 is TGTGCCAGCAGTATAGAGGACCTAGATACGCAGTATTTT. This codes for CASSIEDLDTQYF.

The rearrangement links TRBV3-1 to TRBJ2-1; D might be TRBD2 (7 bases). CDR1 is LGHDT and CDR2 is YNNKEL in the germline V gene (reference sequence). The CDR3 loop spans 16 amino acids. The germline V and J ends were trimmed by 11 bases and 1 base, with 21 bases remaining between them. The CDR3 spells CAGTQGWTSSYNEQFF. In nucleotides, the CDR3 is TGTGCCGGCACCCAGGGGTGGACTAGTTCCTACAATGAGCAGTTCTTC.

This clonotype was seen only a few times. The chain has TRBV4-2 and TRBJ2-3, with 14 nucleotides matching TRBD2. CDR1 and CDR2 from the germline V gene are LGHNA and YNFKEQ. Trimming removed 4 bases from V and 4 bases from J; junction bases left unmatched: 4. The CDR3 spans 16 residues. This chain's CDR3 is CASSPLTSGGADTQYF. The CDR3 DNA reads TGTGCCAGCAGCCCCCTGACTAGCGGGGGGGCAGATACGCAGTATTTT.

This clonotype was observed a handful of times. The V and J genes are TRBV12-3 or TRBV12-4 and TRBJ2-3, with TRBD2 matching 12 bases. The CDR3 sequence is 16 residues long. Trimming at V came to 5 bases and at J to 3 bases, leaving 6 bases not matched to a gene. The CDR3 sequence is CASSALAGGVTDTQYF. The CDR3, as DNA: TGTGCCAGCAGTGCACTAGCGGGGGGTGTTACAGATACGCAGTATTTT.

The rearrangement joins TRBV12-3 or TRBV12-4 to TRBJ1-1; 7 bases match TRBD1. With V trimmed by 4 bases and J by 1 base, 12 bases remained unmatched. The CDR3 runs to 17 residues. CDR3 sequence reads: CASSSNRGMERNTEAFF. The CDR3 nucleotides are TGTGCCAGCAGTTCAAACAGGGGAATGGAACGGAACACTGAAGCTTTCTTT.